Each of the 19 T cell receptor beta chains below was sequenced from the same sample in a study of blood T cells in healthy people across ages. Next came a second PCR, run for about 6 to 12 cycles, which used a sample-barcoded 5' primer along with a J-beta primer mix. TCRdb re-analysed the 5' RACE reads in MiXCR, keeping a single row per CDR3 protein. Here the sample spans around 1.5 million distinct CDR3 sequences, roughly 64% being singletons. Sequenced: blood. The receptors here all came from a man aged 18 to 29 in good health.

This clonotype came up once. Here the CDR3 reads CATAGRTYEQYF. CDR3 DNA: TGTGCCACTGCGGGACGCACCTACGAGCAGTACTTC. The genes are TRBV28 and TRBJ2-7, with D tentatively TRBD2 (6 bases). The V gene's germline CDR1 is MDHEN and CDR2 SYDVKM. This CDR3 region has 12 residues. Trimming took off 10 bases at V and 2 bases at J, with 12 bases between the two ends.

V is TRBV3-1 and J is TRBJ2-5; D is uncertain. Germline values: CDR1 LGHDT, CDR2 YNNKEL (reference sequence). The V end lost 1 base, the J end lost 11 bases, and 11 bases lay between the germline ends. The CDR3 runs 12 residues. The CDR3 DNA reads TGTGCCAGCAGCCAAGTTAGGGTTGAGCAGTACTTC. It translates to CASSQVRVEQYF.

This chain links TRBV12-3 or TRBV12-4 with TRBJ1-2; D is perhaps TRBD1 (6 bases). V was trimmed by 7 bases and J by 4 bases, leaving 10 bases between them. This CDR3 is 12 amino acids long. Written as DNA, the CDR3 is TGTGCCAGCACGCAGGGGCCCTATGGCTACACCTTC. Translating it yields CASTQGPYGYTF.

This clonotype was detected once. This rearrangement joins TRBV5-1 to TRBJ2-1; D might be TRBD2 (5 bases). The CDR3 is 16 residues long. Germline V gene sequence: CDR1 SGHRS, CDR2 YFSETQ. The V gene lost 4 bases and the J gene lost 3 bases, with 17 bases spanning the gap. CDR3 amino acids: CASSQKAADYYNEQFF. As DNA, the CDR3 is TGCGCCAGCAGCCAAAAAGCGGCAGACTACTACAATGAGCAGTTCTTC.

J is TRBJ1-4 and V is TRBV7-9; D perhaps matches TRBD1 (5 bases). The V gene lost 4 bases and the J gene lost 3 bases, with 15 bases spanning the gap. The germline V gene has CDR1 SEHNR and CDR2 FQNEAQ (reference sequence). This CDR3 has 16 amino acids. The CDR3 nucleotides read TGTGCCAGCAGCTCCGCAGGGTTTTGGGCTAATGAAAAACTGTTTTTT. It codes for CASSSAGFWANEKLFF.

The chain is built from TRBV18 and TRBJ1-5; D uncertain. The germline V and J ends were trimmed by 7 bases and 2 bases, with 15 bases remaining between them. The CDR3 length is 15 residues. From germline, CDR1 is KGHSH and CDR2 LQKENI. In DNA form, the CDR3 reads TGTGCCAGCTGGGCGGGCCCAAGGGGCAATCAGCCCCAGCATTTT. Encoded protein: CASWAGPRGNQPQHF. The full variable domain, its missing parts supplied by reference TRBV18 and TRBJ1-5, is NAGVMQNPRHLVRRRGQEARLRCSPMKGHSHVYWYRQLPEEGLKFMVYLQKENIIDESGMPKERFSAEFPKEGPSILRIQQVVRGDSAAYFCASWAGPRGNQPQHFGDGTRLSIL.

The rearrangement links TRBV7-9 to TRBJ2-1; D may match TRBD1 or TRBD2 (5 bases each). V was trimmed by 5 bases and J by 9 bases, leaving 17 bases between them. Germline V gene sequence: CDR1 SEHNR, CDR2 FQNEAQ (reference sequence). The CDR3 loop spans 14 amino acids. This CDR3 is CASSLLEGHGEQFF. The CDR3 DNA is TGTGCCAGCAGCCTCCTAGAGGGGCACGGTGAGCAGTTCTTC.

The V call is TRBV28, the J call TRBJ1-4; D is perhaps TRBD1 (6 bases). The CDR3 is made up of 13 amino acids. V gave up 10 bases and J gave up 7 bases, with 16 bases separating them. Germline V lookup: CDR1 MDHEN, CDR2 SYDVKM. The CDR3 sequence: CAIRGGVAEKLFF. The CDR3 DNA sequence: TGTGCCATACGAGGGGGAGTAGCTGAAAAACTGTTTTTT.

This clonotype was recorded a few times. This chain joins TRBV12-3 or TRBV12-4 and TRBJ2-5; D is unresolved. The V and J ends lost 1 base and 2 bases respectively, with 11 bases between them. The CDR3 extends over 15 amino acids. This CDR3 reads CASSLGRQPQETQYF. The CDR3 DNA sequence: TGTGCCAGCAGTTTAGGGCGCCAGCCTCAAGAGACCCAGTACTTC.

The chain employs TRBV12-1 and TRBJ1-1. TRBV12-1 is a documented pseudogene. This CDR3 spans 11 amino acids. This CDR3 reads CASSFLKRAFF. CDR3 nucleotides: TGTGCCAGCAGCTTTTTAAAGCGAGCTTTCTTT.

The V call is TRBV27, the J call TRBJ2-7; the match to TRBD2 covers 8 bases. CDR1 and CDR2 (germline): MNHEY, SMNVEV (reference sequence). This CDR3 region has 15 residues. With V trimmed by 5 bases and J by 2 bases, 8 bases remained unmatched. CDR3 residues: CASSKLAEFPYEQYF. DNA of the CDR3: TGTGCCAGCAGTAAACTAGCGGAGTTCCCCTACGAGCAGTACTTC.

This clonotype was counted only a few times. An end of the junction differs from the germline gene, which may be a read error. The chain uses TRBV20-1 and TRBJ2-1; D tentatively reads TRBD1 or TRBD2 (5 bases each). This CDR3 is built from 12 residues. Germline lookup yields CDR1 DFQATT and CDR2 SNEGSKA (reference sequence). Here the CDR3 DNA reads TGTAGTGGGGAGACAGCCTACAATGAGCAGTTCTTC. It yields the protein CSGETAYNEQFF.

This rearrangement joins TRBV21-1 to TRBJ2-3; the D call of TRBD1 is as the table states it, not checked on the DNA. TRBV21-1 is shown as a pseudogene. This CDR3 region has 16 residues. The CDR3: CASSKGGQGGTDTQYF. The CDR3 bases are TGTGCCAGCAGCAAAGGCGGGCAGGGTGGCACAGATACGCAGTATTTT.

The genes are TRBV7-9 and TRBJ1-1; TRBD1 matches at 7 bases. V shed 0 bases and J 9 bases; nucleotides not matched to a gene: 19. The CDR3 is 18 amino acids. The V gene's germline CDR1 is SEHNR and CDR2 FQNEAQ (reference sequence). The CDR3 region has the DNA TGTGCCAGCAGCTTAGCAGACTATTCGAGGGCAGGGGGAGTGAAAGCTTTCTTT. Translation gives CASSLADYSRAGGVKAFF.

This sequence joins TRBV7-2 and TRBJ2-3; 7 bases are shared with TRBD2. Germline CDR1 SGHTA, CDR2 FQGNSA. V shed 8 bases, J shed 3 bases, and the junction held 8 bases outside the gene matches. CDR3 length: 14 amino acids. The CDR3 protein is CASRVWGGTDTQYF. For the CDR3, the DNA is TGTGCCAGCCGGGTTTGGGGAGGGACAGATACGCAGTATTTT.

V is TRBV12-3 or TRBV12-4 and J is TRBJ1-4; no firm D call. The CDR3 runs 15 residues. V lost 7 bases and J 0 bases, leaving 12 bases between the germline ends. For the CDR3, the DNA is TGTGCCAGCACCCGGTCAGGCTCAACTAATGAAAAACTGTTTTTT. Translating it yields CASTRSGSTNEKLFF.

The rearrangement joins TRBV2 to TRBJ2-5; possibly TRBD1 or TRBD2 for D (6 bases each). The J call may be faulty, since TRBJ2-7 better matches the DNA end. The CDR3 has 14 residues. CDR1 is SNHLY, CDR2 FYNNEI, per germline. The CDR3 DNA reads TGTGCCAGCAGTGAAGGGGGGGCTAACTACGAGCAGTACTTC. As protein: CASSEGGANYEQYF.

This clonotype turned up a few times. The J gene is TRBJ2-3, the V gene TRBV10-3; tentatively, D is TRBD1 or TRBD2 (7 bases each). V was trimmed by 4 bases and J by 1 base, leaving 15 bases between them. The CDR3 length is 16 residues. CDR1 is ENHRY, CDR2 SYGVKD, per germline. The chain's CDR3 is CAISGEGARGTDTQYF. The CDR3, as DNA: TGTGCCATCAGTGGGGAGGGGGCGCGAGGCACAGATACGCAGTATTTT.

The J gene is TRBJ2-2, the V gene TRBV12-3 or TRBV12-4, with D possibly called TRBD1 or TRBD2 (6 bases each). The CDR3 length is 15 residues. The ends were cut back, 2 bases at V and 7 bases at J, with 14 bases in the middle. Here the CDR3 DNA reads TGTGCCAGCAGTTTACAAGGGGGGCTTGGCGGGGAGCTGTTTTTT. The encoded protein is CASSLQGGLGGELFF.